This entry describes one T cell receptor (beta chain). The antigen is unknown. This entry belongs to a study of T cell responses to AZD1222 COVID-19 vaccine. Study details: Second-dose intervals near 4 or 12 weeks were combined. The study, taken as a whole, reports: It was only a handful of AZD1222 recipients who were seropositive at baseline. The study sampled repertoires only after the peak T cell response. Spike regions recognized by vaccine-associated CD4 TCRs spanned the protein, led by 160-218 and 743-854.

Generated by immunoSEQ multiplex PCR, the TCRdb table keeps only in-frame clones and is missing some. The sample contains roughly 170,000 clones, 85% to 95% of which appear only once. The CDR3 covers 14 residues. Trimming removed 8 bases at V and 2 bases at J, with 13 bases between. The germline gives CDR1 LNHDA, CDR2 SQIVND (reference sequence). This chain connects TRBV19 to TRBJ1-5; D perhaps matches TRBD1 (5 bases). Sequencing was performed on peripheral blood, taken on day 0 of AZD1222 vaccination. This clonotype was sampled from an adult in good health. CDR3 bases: TGTGCCAGTGCCGGAGGGGCAGGCAATCAGCCCCAGCATTTT. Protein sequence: CASAGGAGNQPQHF.